This TCR beta chain was observed in a study of T cell responses to AZD1222 COVID-19 vaccine. Germline V CDR1 and CDR2: MNHEY, SVGAGI. Trimming shortened V by 1 base and J by 0 bases, and 3 bases separated the two germline ends. The CDR3 has 13 amino acids. Generated by immunoSEQ multiplex PCR, the TCRdb table keeps only in-frame clones and is missing some. The sample shows more than 150,000 clones, about 93% of them seen only once. The sequencing used peripheral blood, collected 28 days after the second AZD1222 dose. The V gene is TRBV6-5, the J gene TRBJ1-1; no clear D gene. This sequence was found in an adult who received the AZD1222 COVID-19 vaccine. The CDR3 DNA sequence: TGTGCCAGCAGTTACTATCTGAACACTGAAGCTTTCTTT. Amino acid sequence: CASSYYLNTEAFF.